This passage covers 10 T cell receptor beta chains from one sample sequenced in a study of T cell repertoires in cytomegalovirus infection. Each CDR3 protein gets one entry after TCRdb re-called the reads with MiXCR. The sample shows some 130,000 distinct CDR3 sequences, around 32% of them seen only once. These receptors are not linked to any known antigen. Source: CD8+ T cells from cultured PBMCs, taken from culture after CMV antigen stimulation. These receptors were obtained from a human donor in good health (CMV status not recorded). Some clones in this sample may be carry-over from other donors' samples.

CDR3 region: CASSEAGQDAGELFF. The CDR3 nucleotides are TGTGCCAGCAGTGAGGCTGGACAGGATGCCGGGGAGCTGTTTTTT. The chain recombines TRBV2 with TRBJ2-2; TRBD1 aligns across 7 bases. Germline-derived CDR1 and CDR2 are SNHLY and FYNNEI. The CDR3 is made up of 15 amino acids. With V trimmed by 3 bases and J by 6 bases, 7 bases remained unmatched.

The chain combines TRBV2 with TRBJ2-3; TRBD1 or TRBD2 may be the D gene (5 bases each). Between the trimmed V and J ends, which lost 7 bases and 6 bases, there was a span of 20 bases. The CDR3 contains 15 residues. Germline values: CDR1 SNHLY, CDR2 FYNNEI. The CDR3 nucleotides read TGTGCCAGCAAAACCCCGGCTGGGGGTTGGGATACGCAGTATTTT. The encoded protein is CASKTPAGGWDTQYF. Full variable domain (rest looked up from reference TRBV2 and TRBJ2-3): EPEVTQTPSHQVTQMGQEVILRCVPISNHLYFYWYRQILGQKVEFLVSFYNNEISEKSEIFDDQFSVERPDGSNFTLKIRSTKLEDSAMYFCASKTPAGGWDTQYFGPGTRLTVL.

This clonotype was picked up a small number of times. The chain carries TRBV11-1 and TRBJ2-7; the D is unclear. The germline V gene has CDR1 SGHAT and CDR2 FQDESV (reference sequence). The CDR3 contains 13 residues. V was clipped by 5 bases and J by 5 bases, with 13 bases between them. The CDR3 protein is CASSLPGRDEQYF. CDR3 coding DNA: TGTGCCAGCAGCCTCCCAGGTCGCGACGAGCAGTACTTC.

This chain joins TRBV5-1 and TRBJ2-2; D may be TRBD2 (5 bases). The germline CDR1 and CDR2 sequences are SGHRS and YFSETQ. V lost 5 bases and J lost 6, with 11 bases in between. The CDR3 runs to 13 residues. CDR3 protein: CASRSGVPGELFF. CDR3 sequence (DNA): TGCGCCAGCAGAAGCGGTGTGCCCGGGGAGCTGTTTTTT. The complete variable domain, with remaining parts taken from reference TRBV5-1 and TRBJ2-2, reads KAGVTQTPRYLIKTRGQQVTLSCSPISGHRSVSWYQQTPGQGLQFLFEYFSETQRNKGNFPGRFSGRQFSNSRSEMNVSTLELGDSALYLCASRSGVPGELFFGEGSRLTVL.

The V and J genes are TRBV7-6 and TRBJ2-7; D not certain. There are 15 residues in the CDR3. The germline gives CDR1 SGHVS, CDR2 FNYEAQ. V shed 4 bases and J shed 4 bases, with 17 bases lying between them. The CDR3 DNA follows: TGTGCCAGCAGCTCAGATCTGGGGTTAATGTACGAGCAGTACTTC. Protein sequence: CASSSDLGLMYEQYF. The whole variable domain, remainder taken from reference TRBV7-6 and TRBJ2-7, is GAGVSQSPRYKVTKRGQDVALRCDPISGHVSLYWYRQALGQGPEFLTYFNYEAQQDKSGLPNDRFSAERPEGSISTLTIQRTEQRDSAMYRCASSSDLGLMYEQYFGPGTRLTVT.

This clonotype turned up a few times. The gene calls are TRBV7-2 and TRBJ2-2; 7 bases match TRBD2. This CDR3 comprises 12 residues. Germline V lookup: CDR1 SGHTA, CDR2 FQGNSA. V was clipped by 10 bases and J by 6 bases; unmatched bases: 5. In DNA form, the CDR3 reads TGTGCCAAGGGCGGGGGTGCCGGGGAGCTGTTTTTT. Translation: CAKGGGAGELFF.

V is TRBV6-5 and J is TRBJ1-1; 7 nucleotides agree with TRBD1. In germline, CDR1 is MNHEY, CDR2 SVGAGI. Losses at the gene ends were 7 bases for V and 5 bases for J; bases not matched to a gene: 7. This CDR3 is 13 amino acids long. The CDR3 loop is CASNPQGVTEAFF. In DNA, the CDR3 is TGTGCCAGCAACCCCCAGGGGGTTACTGAAGCTTTCTTT.

The chain is built from TRBV12-3 or TRBV12-4 and TRBJ2-1; D may be TRBD2 (6 bases). The CDR3 runs to 14 residues. Trimming pared 1 base from V and 9 bases from J, leaving 13 bases between. In nucleotides, the CDR3 is TGTGCCAGCAGTTTAGGCGGGGTGACGGGTGAGCAGTTCTTC. Its protein is CASSLGGVTGEQFF.

The chain combines TRBV27 with TRBJ2-7; D is perhaps TRBD1 (5 bases). The CDR3 has 13 residues. Germline V lookup: CDR1 MNHEY, CDR2 SMNVEV (reference sequence). Trimming shortened V by 3 bases and J by 5 bases, and 11 bases separated the two germline ends. CDR3 sequence (DNA): TGTGCCAGCAGTTTTGGGGCACAGGACGAGCAGTACTTC. Translated, it gives CASSFGAQDEQYF.

The chain recombines TRBV4-2 with TRBJ2-7, with D possibly matching TRBD1 (7 bases). With 3 bases removed from V and 1 base from J, the gap between germline ends came to 10 bases. The germline V gene encodes CDR1 LGHNA and CDR2 YNFKEQ. The CDR3 runs to 14 residues. The CDR3 is CASSQGGQSYEQYF. The CDR3 DNA is TGTGCCAGCAGCCAGGGGGGACAGTCCTACGAGCAGTACTTC.